These T cell receptor beta chains were read from a single sample in a study of CD8+ T cells in alopecia areata. TCRdb keeps only in-frame clones here, not all; method: immunoSEQ multiplex PCR. The sample has 150,000 or so clones, about 47% seen once; the top ten hold roughly 20%. The specimen was CD8+ T cells sorted from blood, collected at week 0. These receptor sequences come from a human donor with alopecia areata. Both conserved end residues are part of each CDR3. The D gene is left open where the match is weak. Expanded clones get a size class; other rows say once, few or many, or leave the size out.

CAWSTTASGSQETQYF,TGTGCCTGGAGTACCACCGCTAGCGGGAGCCAAGAGACCCAGTACTTC,TRBJ2-5,-,TRBD2,TRBV30
CASSQDGTGELFF,TGCGCCAGCAGCCAGGACGGCACCGGGGAGCTGTTTTTT,TRBJ2-2,-,-,TRBV5-1
CAWSVGVGIRQETQYF,TGTGCCTGGAGTGTGGGGGTGGGCATCAGGCAAGAGACCCAGTACTTC,TRBJ2-5,-,-,TRBV30
CASSLAGTGAYEQYF,TGCGCCAGCAGCTTGGCCGGGACAGGAGCCTACGAGCAGTACTTC,TRBJ2-7,-,TRBD1,TRBV5-1
CASSWPGREQFF,TGTGCCAGCAGTTGGCCGGGGCGTGAGCAGTTCTTC,TRBJ2-1,-,-,TRBV25-1
CSVGASYEQYF,TGCAGCGTTGGGGCGTCCTACGAGCAGTACTTC,TRBJ2-7,few,-,TRBV29-1
CASSSEPGGEQYF,TGTGCCAGCAGCTCCGAGCCGGGGGGCGAGCAGTACTTC,TRBJ2-7,-,TRBD2,TRBV5-4
CASGDFLGINEQFF,TGTGCCAGCGGAGACTTTCTGGGGATCAATGAGCAGTTCTTC,TRBJ2-1,-,-,TRBV27
CASSVGGSSYEQYF,TGTGCCAGCAGCGTAGGAGGGAGCTCCTACGAGCAGTACTTC,TRBJ2-7,-,-,TRBV9
CASSPRLNTEAFF,TGTGCCAGCAGCCCGCGCCTGAACACTGAAGCTTTCTTT,TRBJ1-1,few,-,TRBV5-6
CASSIQGAGSPLHF,TGTGCCAGCAGCATACAGGGGGCAGGATCACCCCTCCACTTT,TRBJ1-6,-,TRBD1,TRBV27
CATRFGQNTGELFF,TGTGCCACCCGATTCGGACAGAACACCGGGGAGCTGTTTTTT,TRBJ2-2,-,-,TRBV15
CSVGGVGGADTQYF,TGCAGCGTTGGAGGGGTCGGGGGAGCAGATACGCAGTATTTT,TRBJ2-3,few,-,TRBV29-1
CASSAGGPYEQYF,TGTGCCAGCAGCGCCGGGGGCCCCTACGAGCAGTACTTC,TRBJ2-7,once,-,TRBV9
CASSMNTEAFF,TGTGCCAGTTCCATGAACACTGAAGCTTTCTTT,TRBJ1-1,-,-,TRBV11-2
CASRDREGNQPQHF,TGTGCCAGTAGGGACAGGGAAGGCAATCAGCCCCAGCATTTT,TRBJ1-5,few,TRBD1,TRBV19
CASSLEGVPYEQYF,TGTGCCAGCAGTCTCGAGGGGGTCCCCTACGAGCAGTACTTC,TRBJ2-7,-,-,TRBV27
CASSSDTSYQETQYF,TGTGCCAGCAGCTCGGACACCTCGTACCAAGAGACCCAGTACTTC,TRBJ2-5,-,-,TRBV13
CAWKGEQTPYEQYF,TGTGCCTGGAAAGGGGAACAGACTCCCTACGAGCAGTACTTC,TRBJ2-7,-,-,TRBV30
CSGRDSNTGELFF,TGCAGCGGAAGGGATTCGAACACCGGGGAGCTGTTTTTT,TRBJ2-2,once,-,TRBV29-1
CASSLGGQGNTGELFF,TGCGCCAGCAGCTTGGGCGGCCAGGGGAACACCGGGGAGCTGTTTTTT,TRBJ2-2,many,-,TRBV5-1
CSVTGTPTYEQYF,TGCAGCGTGACCGGGACACCTACCTACGAGCAGTACTTC,TRBJ2-7,few,-,TRBV29-1
CASSDPGTGNYGYTF,TGTGCCAGCAGTGACCCCGGGACAGGGAACTATGGCTACACCTTC,TRBJ1-2,-,TRBD1,TRBV2
CASGTGELFF,TGTGCCAGCGGTACCGGGGAGCTGTTTTTT,TRBJ2-2,-,-,TRBV6-5
CSVIGPDTQYF,TGCAGCGTGATCGGTCCAGATACGCAGTATTTT,TRBJ2-3,-,-,TRBV29-1
CASTGTSGGSDTQYF,TGTGCCAGCACCGGGACTAGCGGGGGCTCAGATACGCAGTATTTT,TRBJ2-3,-,TRBD2,TRBV6-1
CAWSLGSGNTIYF,TGTGCCTGGAGTCTAGGGTCTGGAAACACCATATATTTT,TRBJ1-3,once,-,TRBV30
CASSLAGGQETQYF,TGTGCCAGCAGCCTAGCGGGGGGGCAAGAGACCCAGTACTTC,TRBJ2-5,-,TRBD2,TRBV5-4
CASSQSPGQAYEQYF,TGCGCCAGCAGCCAATCCCCGGGACAGGCCTACGAGCAGTACTTC,TRBJ2-7,-,TRBD1,TRBV4-1
CAWSPTGNTEAFF,TGTGCCTGGAGTCCGACAGGCAACACTGAAGCTTTCTTT,TRBJ1-1,-,-,TRBV30
CSVAGTPNTGELFF,TGCAGCGTTGCCGGGACTCCGAACACCGGGGAGCTGTTTTTT,TRBJ2-2,-,-,TRBV29-1
CASSHPEGVSLHF,TGCGCCAGCAGCCACCCCGAGGGGGTGTCCCTCCACTTT,TRBJ1-6,-,-,TRBV4-1
CASSERREIQYF,TGTGCCAGCAGTGAACGGAGGGAGATTCAGTACTTC,TRBJ2-4,few,-,TRBV2
CASSLAPTPGGSEAFF,TGTGCCAGCAGCTTAGCCCCCACCCCAGGGGGCAGTGAAGCTTTCTTT,TRBJ1-1,-,TRBD1,TRBV7-9
CASSEATGSSYEQYF,TGTGCCAGCAGTGAAGCAACGGGGAGCTCCTACGAGCAGTACTTC,TRBJ2-7,-,-,TRBV6-1
CASSLGGGYQETQYF,TGTGCCAGCAGTTTAGGGGGGGGGTACCAAGAGACCCAGTACTTC,TRBJ2-5,-,TRBD2,TRBV27
CATGTGSETQYF,TGTGCCACGGGGACAGGGTCGGAGACCCAGTACTTC,TRBJ2-5,few,TRBD1,TRBV7-9
CAWRIDAGVYEQYF,TGTGCCTGGAGGATCGACGCGGGGGTCTACGAGCAGTACTTC,TRBJ2-7,-,TRBD2,TRBV30
CASSYEGTYEQYF,TGCGCCAGCAGCTATGAGGGCACCTACGAGCAGTACTTC,TRBJ2-7,-,-,TRBV4-1
CASSMAPGQYNEQFF,TGTGCCAGTAGTATGGCCCCGGGACAGTACAATGAGCAGTTCTTC,TRBJ2-1,few,TRBD1,TRBV19
CASSLGGHSYGYTF,TGCGCCAGCAGCTTGGGGGGACACTCGTATGGCTACACCTTC,TRBJ1-2,-,-,TRBV5-1
CASSFKRTGRFLYEQYF,TGTGCCAGCAGCTTCAAAAGGACAGGGAGGTTCCTTTACGAGCAGTACTTC,TRBJ2-7,-,TRBD1,TRBV11-2
CASSYSGAPKETQYF,TGTGCCAGCAGTTACTCGGGGGCCCCGAAAGAGACCCAGTACTTC,TRBJ2-5,-,-,TRBV6-5
CASSLPGREAFF,TGTGCCAGTAGTCTCCCAGGCCGGGAAGCTTTCTTT,TRBJ1-1,few,-,TRBV19
CASSQEGLAGYEQYF,TGCGCCAGCAGCCAAGAGGGACTAGCGGGGTACGAGCAGTACTTC,TRBJ2-7,-,TRBD2,TRBV4-3
CSVRDNYGYTF,TGCAGCGTCAGGGATAACTATGGCTACACCTTC,TRBJ1-2,-,-,TRBV29-1
CASSLAGQRNQHTQYF,TGCGCCAGCAGCTTGGCAGGACAGCGCAACCAGCATACGCAGTATTTT,TRBJ2-3,few,-,TRBV5-1
CASSQDSGGANEQFF,TGTGCCAGCAGCCAAGATAGCGGGGGGGCCAATGAGCAGTTCTTC,TRBJ2-1,many,TRBD2,TRBV4-2
CAWSGDSGGEAFF,TGTGCCTGGAGTGGGGACTCCGGGGGTGAAGCTTTCTTT,TRBJ1-1,-,-,TRBV30
CASSPRAGKGYEQYF,TGCGCCAGCAGCCCGCGGGCAGGGAAAGGATACGAGCAGTACTTC,TRBJ2-7,-,-,TRBV4-3